This T cell receptor beta chain appears in the sequencing data of a study of T cells in Graves' hyperthyroidism and ophthalmopathy. Study findings and constraints: Clonotypes that were expanded in thyroid above 0.001 mostly appeared in blood too.

RNA transcripts served as the template for amplifying TCR beta CDR3 regions. Carried out on the TCR CDR3, a first-round RT-PCR used the HTBI primer set. TCRdb reprocessed the multiplex PCR reads with MiXCR, giving one entry per CDR3 protein. In the table there are fewer than 650,000 distinct CDR3 sequences, around 14% of which are singletons. The sample holds many counts of this clonotype. Its antigen is still unknown. Reasons for excluding patients were uncontrolled infection, other autoimmune disease, pregnancy or lactation. Ahead of any ophthalmopathy symptoms, the blood sample was obtained at the first diagnosis of hyperthyroidism. V was shortened by 2 bases and J by 5 bases, with 13 bases between the two germline ends. This CDR3 is built from 13 residues. Germline V CDR1 and CDR2: GTSNPN, SVGIG (reference sequence).

The chain employs TRBV30 and TRBJ2-7, with D uncertain. This receptor was identified in a woman aged 25-40 years with Graves' hyperthyroidism that later progressed to Graves' ophthalmopathy. Sequenced material: blood. The DNA for the CDR3 is TGTGCCTGGAGTCTTAACGTGGGGAACGAGCAGTACTTC. Protein sequence: CAWSLNVGNEQYF.